One and the same sample provided the 10 T cell receptor beta chains below, sequenced in a study of OX40 agonist ivuxolimab in advanced cancers. Clones were sequenced by immunoSEQ multiplex PCR, and TCRdb holds only the in-frame ones, with some missing. The sample shows fewer than 80,000 clones, 91% of them seen only once. Sequenced here: CD4+ or CD8+ T cells sorted from blood, sampled in a trial of the OX40 agonist ivuxolimab. The origin of the receptors is an adult with an advanced solid tumor such as melanoma, head and neck, liver or kidney cancer.

The rearrangement uses TRBV28 and TRBJ2-7; D remains unclear. The CDR3 covers 13 residues. The germline gives CDR1 MDHEN, CDR2 SYDVKM. The V gene lost 7 bases and the J gene lost 4 bases, with 14 bases spanning the gap. The CDR3 region has the DNA TGTGCCAGCAACTCGGACGGACGATACGAGCAGTACTTC. It yields the protein CASNSDGRYEQYF.

The gene calls are TRBV30 and TRBJ2-3; no clear D. Between the trimmed V and J ends, which lost 4 bases and 1 base, there was a span of 6 bases. This CDR3 has 12 residues. Germline V gene lookup returns CDR1 GTSNPN and CDR2 SVGIG (reference sequence). CDR3 nucleotides: TGTGCCTGGACCATTGGCACAGATACGCAGTATTTT. It encodes CAWTIGTDTQYF.

This sequence joins TRBV4-3 and TRBJ2-1, with D possibly being TRBD1 (6 bases). From germline, CDR1 is LGHNA and CDR2 YSLEER. Trimming removed 0 bases from V and 3 bases from J, with 15 bases in between. This CDR3 is 17 amino acids long. The CDR3 protein is CASSQDSGSTGYNEQFF. CDR3 bases: TGCGCCAGCAGCCAAGATTCCGGTTCGACAGGCTACAATGAGCAGTTCTTC.

The chain combines TRBV7-2 with TRBJ2-7; TRBD1 might be the D (6 bases). The ends were cut back, 1 base at V and 4 bases at J, with 11 bases in the middle. The CDR3 covers 14 residues. The germline gives CDR1 SGHTA, CDR2 FQGNSA. This CDR3 reads CASSLGGRRYEQYF. As DNA, the CDR3 is TGTGCCAGCAGCTTAGGGGGGCGCCGTTACGAGCAGTACTTC.

In DNA, the CDR3 is TGTGCCAGCAGTTTAATACAGGCGGCGGGGGGCTCCTACGAGCAGTACTTC. Its translation is CASSLIQAAGGSYEQYF. V gene TRBV28 combines with J gene TRBJ2-7; 8 nucleotides match TRBD2. The CDR3 sequence is 17 residues long. The germline V gene has CDR1 MDHEN and CDR2 SYDVKM. V lost 2 bases, J lost 0 bases, and 9 bases stayed unmatched. Based on the CDR3 plus reference TRBV28 and TRBJ2-7, the full variable domain is DVKVTQSSRYLVKRTGEKVFLECVQDMDHENMFWYRQDPGLGLRLIYFSYDVKMKEKGDIPEGYSVSREKKERFSLILESASTNQTSMYLCASSLIQAAGGSYEQYFGPGTRLTVT.

The chain has TRBV7-3 and TRBJ2-2; 7 bases are a match to TRBD2. Germline CDR1 is SGHTA and CDR2 is FQGTGA. Trimming took 5 bases from V and 0 from J; bases not matched to a gene: 9. The length of the CDR3 is 17 residues. CDR3 loop: CASSVPGEGPNTGELFF. CDR3 DNA sequence: TGTGCCAGCAGCGTCCCCGGGGAGGGCCCGAACACCGGGGAGCTGTTTTTT.

The chain is built from TRBV13 and TRBJ1-2; no clear D gene. From germline, CDR1 is PRHDT and CDR2 FYEKMQ (reference sequence). V gave up 3 bases and J gave up 6 bases, with 11 bases separating them. The CDR3 totals 13 residues. CDR3 coding DNA: TGTGCCAGCAGCTTTCCAGGATGGGATGGCTACACCTTC. This codes for CASSFPGWDGYTF.

The chain couples TRBV28 to TRBJ1-2, with D hard to call. CDR1 and CDR2 from the germline V gene are MDHEN and SYDVKM. This CDR3 is built from 11 residues. V gave up 4 bases and J gave up 2 bases, with 2 bases separating them. DNA for the CDR3: TGTGCCAGCAGTTGGAACTATGGCTACACCTTC. Amino acid sequence: CASSWNYGYTF.

The genes are TRBV28 and TRBJ2-1; D might be TRBD2 (6 bases). The length of the CDR3 is 17 residues. V lost 4 bases and J lost 5, with 21 bases in between. CDR1 is MDHEN, CDR2 SYDVKM, per germline. CDR3 sequence (DNA): TGTGCCAGCAGTTCGGGACTGGCTTCAGTGTCTCACAATGAGCAGTTCTTC. This translates into CASSSGLASVSHNEQFF.

This chain joins TRBV9 and TRBJ2-5; 12 bases align to TRBD2. The CDR3 has 18 residues. The germline CDR1 and CDR2 sequences are SGDLS and YYNGEE. V shed 4 bases, J shed 4 bases, and the junction held 14 bases outside the gene matches. The CDR3 here is CASSPSHLAGGPPETQYF. Written as DNA, the CDR3 is TGTGCCAGCAGCCCGAGTCACCTAGCGGGAGGGCCCCCAGAGACCCAGTACTTC.